Here is one T cell receptor (beta chain) with its context. Methods used by the authors: Amplifying reference gene primers gave estimates of nucleated cell counts. The data were produced by immunoSEQ multiplex PCR, yet TCRdb's version contains in-frame clones alone and is incomplete. V and J calls and clone size come straight from that table; D and trimming were deduced from the DNA. The sample comprises some 180,000 clones, 70% to 85% of which are singletons, and under 20% rests with the top ten. The source of the sample is a study of blood T cell repertoires in COVID-19. The overall study: In Cohort 3, a recovered donor had either two negative PCRs, clearance, or symptom resolution. From T cells, B-cell-depleted T cells, or PBMCs came the material, which was cDNA or gDNA.

This CDR3 comprises 14 residues. V was shortened by 3 bases and J by 5 bases, with 11 bases between the two germline ends. CDR1 MNHEY and CDR2 SMNVEV come from the germline V gene (reference sequence). The origin of this receptor is a woman in her sixties or seventies in a cohort exposed to, infected with or recovered from COVID-19 (not recorded which). This rearrangement joins TRBV27 to TRBJ1-5; D is perhaps TRBD1 (5 bases). The sample comprised PBMCs or T cells enriched from blood (not recorded which). The CDR3 is CASSFVGDDQPQHF. The DNA for the CDR3 is TGTGCCAGCAGTTTCGTAGGGGATGATCAGCCCCAGCATTTT.